What follows describes a single T cell receptor beta chain. This clonotype has at least ten counts. Its binding antigen is unknown. Qualities for individual bases were not recorded, and no much larger clone is one base off. Trimmed from V: 8 bases; trimmed from J: 6 bases; junction bases lacking a gene match: 9. CDR1 DFQATT and CDR2 SNEGSKA were looked up in the germline V gene (reference sequence). The CDR3 numbers 13 residues from cysteine through phenylalanine. The DNA shown is the 39-base CDR3, in frame from base 1. This record comes from a study of Graves' ophthalmopathy and Graves' hyperthyroidism (dated by TCRdb to between 2018 and 2020). Describing the broader study: Peripheral blood samples were taken at the time of initial diagnosis, before any treatment was given. To tell Graves' ophthalmopathy apart from Graves' hyperthyroidism, and to predict which patients would progress to ophthalmopathy, the study relied on TCR beta repertoire signatures. In total, approximately 130 blood samples were TCR-sequenced: fewer than 50 ophthalmopathy, roughly 80 hyperthyroidism and about 17 hyperthyroidism-to-ophthalmopathy patients. To explore V-J signatures that separate ophthalmopathy from hyperthyroidism, a discovery set of fewer than 110 patients was enrolled, consisting of about 45 with ophthalmopathy and about 60 with stable hyperthyroidism. For independent validation, a separate cohort was made up of fewer than 20 hyperthyroidism patients plus 17 patients who later progressed from hyperthyroidism to ophthalmopathy. T-cell repertoires of thyroid tissue and blood were compared in six or seven hyperthyroidism patients. Once sampling was done, hyperthyroidism patients were given methimazole at a starting dose of 30 mg daily, while ophthalmopathy patients were given high-dose intravenous methylprednisolone.

For repertoire sequencing, the TCR beta CDR3 regions were amplified from RNA transcripts. A first-round RT-PCR used HTBI primers with the Qiagen OneStep RT-PCR kit, followed by a second-round multiplex PCR, size selection and purification. Libraries were sequenced on an Illumina HiSeq2000 using paired-end 100 bp reads. From the authors' description of their analysis: Reads were processed with SOAPnuke, discarding reads with adapters, uncalled bases, mean Phred below 15, or no exact constant-primer or identifier match. High-quality paired reads were merged with COPE v1.2.5. Each unique nucleotide sequence was treated as a clonotype, and MiTCR v1.1 was used to align the clonotypes to the IMGT TRB V, D and J references. Analysis was restricted to V-J combinations with a frequency above 0.0001, which covered roughly 99% of repertoires. For each V-J combination, a TCR clonal expansion and chaos score was defined as F50 clonal expansion divided by the chaos observed in the TCRdist matrix. Welch's t-statistics and random forest were used to narrow the features down to about a dozen V-J combinations, which were then fed into a naive Bayes classifier. Thyroid-blood repertoire similarity was quantified with the Morisita-Horn index. TCRdb ran its own pipeline on the public reads, namely fastp trimming at Q25 and MiXCR clone calling, and kept in-frame beta chains. Entries that share a CDR3 protein sequence are merged under the most common genes and DNA. TCRdb's processing, not the study's, gives the V and J calls here. The table for this sample lists a few hundred thousand distinct CDR3 sequences; approximately 18% of them were counted only once. The ten largest clonotypes hold 2.4% of the sample.

Stable hyperthyroidism was defined as no progression to ophthalmopathy within 18 months of follow-up. The hyperthyroidism patients were 18 to 65 years old and newly diagnosed, with a disease duration of less than 2 months. Anyone with other autoimmune diseases, uncontrolled infections, pregnancy or lactation was excluded from the study. Clinical symptoms, serum thyroxine, TRAb, thyroid ultrasound and orbital computed tomography formed the basis of the diagnosis. PBMCs were isolated from around 10 ml of fresh peripheral blood by Ficoll-Paque density gradient centrifugation. Total RNA was extracted with Trizol reagent and quality-checked on an Agilent 2100 Bioanalyzer. Here is what the overall study found, with its caveats: In cross-validation, the 13-signature model distinguished ophthalmopathy from stable hyperthyroidism with 85% to 90% sensitivity and 81% to 83% specificity, and in the test set the corresponding values were about 80% and 75%. Most of the expanded thyroid clonotypes with a frequency above 0.001 were also detected in blood, and it was suggested that the thyroid immune response may be reflected by blood repertoires. Sample size was not predetermined statistically, and investigators were not blinded to group allocation. In validation, the model predicted ophthalmopathy progression with nearly 71% sensitivity and approximately 75% specificity; 12 predicted patients were CT-confirmed with GO in a median of about 7.1 months.

Rearrangement joined TRBV20-1 to TRBJ1-1; TRBD1 agrees with 10 junctional bases. Sequenced input: peripheral blood. This TCR was sampled from an adult woman with stable Graves' hyperthyroidism. The CDR3 reads CSPSGTGVPEAFF. The sequenced DNA is TGCAGTCCCTCCGGGACAGGGGTCCCTGAAGCTTTCTTT.